This is a list of T cell receptor beta chains from one sample in a study of shared clonotypes between healthy human individuals. Repertoires were generated with immunoSEQ multiplex PCR, while TCRdb's copy carries only in-frame clones and drops some. The repertoire holds about 1.4 million clones, with over 95% as singletons. Sequencing was done on a sample of naive CD4+ T cells sorted from blood. The receptor set was obtained from a man aged 30-40 years in good health. Both conserved end residues are trimmed from each CDR3. For some rows the clone size is stated as once, few or many, or as a class when expanded; others skip it.

v_gene: TRBV7-8; abundance: -; CDR3aa: ASSLGTETVQETQY
v_gene: TRBV30; abundance: once; CDR3aa: AWQKDSNQPQH
v_gene: TRBV5-4; abundance: -; CDR3aa: ASSSGTGDNQPQH
v_gene: TRBV28; abundance: -; CDR3aa: ASSLMFQAPDSYEQY
v_gene: TRBV2; abundance: -; CDR3aa: ASRRGGLAGLQGEQF
v_gene: TRBV5-6; abundance: -; CDR3aa: ASSLAHKLSEQF
v_gene: TRBV19; abundance: -; CDR3aa: ASVATGGSNQPQH
v_gene: TRBV6-5; abundance: -; CDR3aa: ASSYGTRGGQETQY
v_gene: TRBV15; abundance: -; CDR3aa: ATSRAPSNEQF
v_gene: TRBV28; abundance: -; CDR3aa: ASSLLRGANTEAF
v_gene: TRBV2; abundance: -; CDR3aa: ANKREGSSYEQY
v_gene: TRBV21-1; abundance: few; CDR3aa: ASSQGFGQPQH
v_gene: TRBV2; abundance: -; CDR3aa: ASSDRAASYNEQF
v_gene: TRBV11-2; abundance: -; CDR3aa: ASSSQLADEQF
v_gene: TRBV2; abundance: -; CDR3aa: ASSRLRDNEQF
v_gene: TRBV6-4; abundance: -; CDR3aa: ASSDSVANNEQF
v_gene: TRBV5-6; abundance: -; CDR3aa: ASSFGRHTEAF
v_gene: TRBV5-8; abundance: -; CDR3aa: ASTPFAPPVYEQY
v_gene: TRBV4-1; abundance: -; CDR3aa: ASSQARGPNYGYT
v_gene: TRBV5-6; abundance: -; CDR3aa: ASSYRDSEAQY
v_gene: TRBV19; abundance: -; CDR3aa: ASSSGQGAGQPQH
v_gene: TRBV10-3; abundance: -; CDR3aa: AISPDREVYGYT
v_gene: TRBV28; abundance: once; CDR3aa: ASSLGGFRLYEQY
v_gene: TRBV27; abundance: -; CDR3aa: ASSFPPQDLAYTDTQY
v_gene: TRBV28; abundance: once; CDR3aa: ASSDRGRETQY
v_gene: TRBV5-1; abundance: -; CDR3aa: ASSLGDRDTKNIQY
v_gene: TRBV28; abundance: once; CDR3aa: ASSLGGRQTEAF
v_gene: TRBV10-3; abundance: -; CDR3aa: ATGLAGGGYEQY
v_gene: TRBV6-6; abundance: once; CDR3aa: ASARSGELF
v_gene: TRBV5-4; abundance: -; CDR3aa: ASSLPGQRHTEAF
v_gene: TRBV18; abundance: once; CDR3aa: ASSPSKGLDEKLF
v_gene: TRBV15; abundance: -; CDR3aa: ATSRDLGLDLYEQY
v_gene: TRBV18; abundance: -; CDR3aa: ASSPTQAPGARELF
v_gene: TRBV10-3; abundance: -; CDR3aa: AISQGSYEQY
v_gene: TRBV2; abundance: -; CDR3aa: ASSISPETQY